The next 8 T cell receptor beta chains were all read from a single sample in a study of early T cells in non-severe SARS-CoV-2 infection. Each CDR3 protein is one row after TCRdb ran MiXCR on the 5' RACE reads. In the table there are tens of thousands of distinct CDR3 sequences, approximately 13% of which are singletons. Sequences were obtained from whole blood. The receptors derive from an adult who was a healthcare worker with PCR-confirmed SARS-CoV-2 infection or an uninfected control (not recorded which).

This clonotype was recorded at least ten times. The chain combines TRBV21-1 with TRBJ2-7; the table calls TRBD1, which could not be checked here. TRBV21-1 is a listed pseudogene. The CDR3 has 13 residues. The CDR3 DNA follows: TGTGCCAGGTTTGACAGGGGGGACTACGAGCAGTACTTC. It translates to CARFDRGDYEQYF.

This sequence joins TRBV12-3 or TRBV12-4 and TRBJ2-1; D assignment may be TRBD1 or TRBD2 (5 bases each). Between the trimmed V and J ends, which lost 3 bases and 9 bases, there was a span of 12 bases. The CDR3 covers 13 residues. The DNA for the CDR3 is TGTGCCAGCAGTTTTGGGACCCCACGTGAGCAGTTCTTC. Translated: CASSFGTPREQFF.

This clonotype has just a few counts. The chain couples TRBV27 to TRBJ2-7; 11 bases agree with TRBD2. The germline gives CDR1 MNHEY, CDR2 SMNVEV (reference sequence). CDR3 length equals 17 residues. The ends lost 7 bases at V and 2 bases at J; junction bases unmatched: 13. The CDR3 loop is CASTWLVAGGPTYEQYF. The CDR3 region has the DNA TGTGCCAGCACGTGGTTGGTAGCGGGAGGGCCGACCTACGAGCAGTACTTC.

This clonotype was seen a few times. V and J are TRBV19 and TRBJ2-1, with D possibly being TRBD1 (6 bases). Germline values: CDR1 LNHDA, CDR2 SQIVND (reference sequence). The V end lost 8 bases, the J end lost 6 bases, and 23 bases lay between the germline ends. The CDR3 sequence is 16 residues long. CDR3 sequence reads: CASENWGTGLGNEQFF. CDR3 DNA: TGTGCCAGTGAAAACTGGGGCACAGGGCTGGGCAATGAGCAGTTCTTC.

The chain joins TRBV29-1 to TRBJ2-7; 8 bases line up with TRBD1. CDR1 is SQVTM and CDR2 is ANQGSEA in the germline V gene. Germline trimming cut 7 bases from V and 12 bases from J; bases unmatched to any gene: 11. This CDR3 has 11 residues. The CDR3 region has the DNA TGCAGCGCAGACAGGGGCCAAGAGGTGTACTTC. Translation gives CSADRGQEVYF.

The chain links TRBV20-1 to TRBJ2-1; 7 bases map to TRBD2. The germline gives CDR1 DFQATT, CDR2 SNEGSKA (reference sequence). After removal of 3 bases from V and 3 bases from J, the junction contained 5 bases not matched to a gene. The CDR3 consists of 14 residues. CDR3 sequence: CSARWGEGYNEQFF. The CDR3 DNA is TGCAGTGCTAGGTGGGGGGAGGGCTACAATGAGCAGTTCTTC.

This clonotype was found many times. The CDR3 is CASSSRGAAGYTF. The CDR3 bases are TGTGCCAGCAGCTCCCGCGGGGCCGCTGGCTACACCTTC. The chain couples TRBV12-3 or TRBV12-4 to TRBJ1-2; weak D call: TRBD1 (5 bases). The CDR3 runs to 13 residues. V lost 6 bases and J 7 bases, leaving 15 bases between the germline ends.

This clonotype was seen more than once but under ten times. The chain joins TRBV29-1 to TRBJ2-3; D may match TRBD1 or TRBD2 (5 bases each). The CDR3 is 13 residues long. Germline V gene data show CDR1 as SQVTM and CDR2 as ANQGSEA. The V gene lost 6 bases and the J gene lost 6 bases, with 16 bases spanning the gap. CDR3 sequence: CSVTGLKADTQYF. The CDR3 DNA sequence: TGCAGCGTCACGGGGCTAAAGGCGGATACGCAGTATTTT.